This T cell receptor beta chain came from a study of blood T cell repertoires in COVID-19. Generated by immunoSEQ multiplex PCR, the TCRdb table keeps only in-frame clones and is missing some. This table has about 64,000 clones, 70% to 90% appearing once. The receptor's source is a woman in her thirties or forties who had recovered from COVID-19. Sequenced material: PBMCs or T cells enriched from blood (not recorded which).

CDR3 nucleotides: TGTGCCAGCAACGCAGGGAGGAGGTCTGGGGCCAACGTCCTGACTTTC. Translating gives CASNAGRRSGANVLTF. The chain uses TRBV2 and TRBJ2-6; weak D call: TRBD2 (6 bases). This CDR3 region has 16 residues. V lost 7 bases and J lost 1, with 14 bases in between. CDR1 and CDR2 (germline): SNHLY, FYNNEI.